The TCR beta chain under discussion was sequenced for a study of CD8+ T cells in alopecia areata. Following RNA extraction, reverse transcription yielded cDNA that acted as the sequencing template. Profiling relied on immunoSEQ multiplex PCR, and the TCRdb table lists in-frame clones only, not all of them. The sample records almost 250,000 clones, approximately 61% being singletons. General observations from the study: Sequence data from scalp samples additionally include resident alphabeta T cells of normal skin. Normal scalp had lower clonality than lesional scalp, with alopecia totalis/universalis lesions showing this most strongly.

As part of sample collection, lesional scalp punch biopsies and peripheral blood were taken from alopecia areata patients. On this clone: Its antigen is still unknown.

Germline V CDR1 and CDR2: MNHNY, SVGAGI (reference sequence). The CDR3 length is 13 residues. The junction had 5 bases not matched to a gene; V was cut back by 8 bases and J by 7 bases. Material: CD4+ T cells sorted from blood, obtained at week 0. The V and J genes are TRBV6-6 and TRBJ1-6; TRBD1 agrees at 7 bases. This receptor was obtained from a human donor with alopecia areata. CDR3 DNA: TGTGCCAGCGTACAGGGGCGGAATTCACCCCTCCACTTT. Translating gives CASVQGRNSPLHF.